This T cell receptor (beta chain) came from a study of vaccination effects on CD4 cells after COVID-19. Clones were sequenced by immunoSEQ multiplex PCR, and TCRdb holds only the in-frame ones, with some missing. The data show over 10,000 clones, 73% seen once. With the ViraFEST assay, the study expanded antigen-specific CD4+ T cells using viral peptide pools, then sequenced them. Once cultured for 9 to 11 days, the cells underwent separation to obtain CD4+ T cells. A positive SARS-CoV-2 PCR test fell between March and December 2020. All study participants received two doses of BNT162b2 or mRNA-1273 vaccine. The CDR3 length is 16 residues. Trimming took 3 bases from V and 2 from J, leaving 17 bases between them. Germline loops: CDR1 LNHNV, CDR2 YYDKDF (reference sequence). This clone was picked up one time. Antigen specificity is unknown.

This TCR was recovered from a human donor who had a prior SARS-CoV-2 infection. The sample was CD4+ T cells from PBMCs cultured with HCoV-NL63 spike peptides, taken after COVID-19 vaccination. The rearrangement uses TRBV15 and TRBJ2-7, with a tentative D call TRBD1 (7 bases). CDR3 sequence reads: CATSRQGGRVAYEQYF. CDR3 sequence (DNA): TGTGCCACCAGCAGGCAGGGGGGCCGAGTAGCCTACGAGCAGTACTTC.